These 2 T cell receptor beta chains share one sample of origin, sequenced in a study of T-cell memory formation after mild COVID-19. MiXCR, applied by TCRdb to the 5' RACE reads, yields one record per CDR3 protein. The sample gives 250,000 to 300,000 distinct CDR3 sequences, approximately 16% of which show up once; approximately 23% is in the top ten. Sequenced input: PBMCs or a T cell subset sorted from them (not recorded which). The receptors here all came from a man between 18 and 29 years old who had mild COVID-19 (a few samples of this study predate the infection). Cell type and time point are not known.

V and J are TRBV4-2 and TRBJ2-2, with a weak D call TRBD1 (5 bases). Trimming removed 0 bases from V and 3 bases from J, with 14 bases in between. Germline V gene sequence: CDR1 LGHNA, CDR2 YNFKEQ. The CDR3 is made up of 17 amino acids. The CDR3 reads CASSQDPPQGYTGELFF. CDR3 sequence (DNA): TGTGCCAGCAGCCAAGATCCCCCGCAGGGATACACCGGGGAGCTGTTTTTT.

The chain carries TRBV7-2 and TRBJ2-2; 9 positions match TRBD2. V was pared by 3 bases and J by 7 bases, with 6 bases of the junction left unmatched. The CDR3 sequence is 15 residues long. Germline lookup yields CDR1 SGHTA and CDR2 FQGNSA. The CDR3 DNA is TGTGCCAGCAGCTTTAGCGGGGGCGGAGGCGGGGAGCTGTTTTTT. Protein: CASSFSGGGGGELFF.